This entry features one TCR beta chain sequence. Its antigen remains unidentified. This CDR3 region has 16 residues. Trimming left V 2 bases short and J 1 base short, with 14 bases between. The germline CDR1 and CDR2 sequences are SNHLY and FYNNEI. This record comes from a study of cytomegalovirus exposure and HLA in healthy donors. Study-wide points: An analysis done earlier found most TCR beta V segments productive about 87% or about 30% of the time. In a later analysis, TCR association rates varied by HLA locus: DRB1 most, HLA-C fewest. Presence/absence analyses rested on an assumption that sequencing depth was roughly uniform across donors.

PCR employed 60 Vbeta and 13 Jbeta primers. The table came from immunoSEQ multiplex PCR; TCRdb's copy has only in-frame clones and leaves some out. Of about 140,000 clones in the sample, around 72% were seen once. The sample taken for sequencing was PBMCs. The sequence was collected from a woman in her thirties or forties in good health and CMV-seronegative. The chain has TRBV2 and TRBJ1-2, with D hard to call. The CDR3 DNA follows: TGTGCCAGCAGTGAACTGGTATTTACACATAACTATGGCTACACCTTC. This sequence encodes CASSELVFTHNYGYTF.